This is a list of T cell receptor beta chains from one sample in a study of response to subunit inactivated influenza vaccine. TCRdb analysed the RT-PCR reads with MiXCR anew, one entry per CDR3 protein. The sample includes about 520,000 distinct CDR3 sequences, approximately 7.7% of them seen just once. The specimen was PBMCs from blood, collected 23 to 25 months after vaccination. These receptors came from a man between 50 and 75 years old who received an inactivated influenza vaccine. CDR3s include the opening cysteine and the closing phenylalanine or tryptophan. D genes are given only for firm matches. Where a row states a size, it is once, few, many or the class of an expanded clone; other rows omit it.

CASSPYTSGGYNEQFF TGTGCCAGCAGTCCCTACACTAGCGGGGGCTACAATGAGCAGTTCTTC TRBJ2-1 TRBD2 TRBV27 few
CSARNIYGTEETQYF TGCAGTGCTAGGAATATTTACGGGACAGAAGAGACCCAGTACTTC TRBJ2-5 TRBD1 TRBV20-1 .
CASTWGGRSSYETQYF TGTGCCAGCACATGGGGGGGGCGCTCCTCTTACGAGACCCAGTACTTC TRBJ2-5 . TRBV28 .
CSARDHRGQGSQEQYF TGCAGTGCTAGAGATCATCGGGGACAGGGGAGTCAGGAGCAGTACTTC TRBJ2-7 TRBD1 TRBV20-1 many
CASSQFGTASSTDTQYF TGCGCCAGCAGCCAATTTGGGACAGCCTCTAGCACAGATACGCAGTATTTT TRBJ2-3 TRBD1 TRBV4-3 few
CASSEGPPSTKNIQYF TGTGCCAGCAGTGAAGGACCCCCCAGCACCAAAAACATTCAGTACTTC TRBJ2-4 . TRBV6-1 few
CASSWTGINEQFF TGTGCCAGCAGTTGGACAGGGATCAATGAGCAGTTCTTC TRBJ2-1 TRBD1 TRBV27 few
CASSARGRLNTEAFF TGTGCCAGCAGTGCCAGGGGGCGGTTGAACACTGAAGCTTTCTTT TRBJ1-1 TRBD1 TRBV27 few
CASSLGTSGRGSYNEQFF TGTGCCAGCAGCCTTGGGACTAGCGGGAGGGGCAGCTACAATGAGCAGTTCTTC TRBJ2-1 TRBD2 TRBV11-1 many
CASSGTYNEQFF TGTGCCAGCAGCGGGACCTACAATGAGCAGTTCTTC TRBJ2-1 . TRBV12-3/TRBV12-4 many
CASSATSGLANEQYF TGTGCCAGCAGCGCCACTAGCGGCCTCGCCAACGAGCAGTACTTC TRBJ2-7 TRBD2 TRBV7-2 .
CASSYSDNRNQPQHF TGTGCCAGCAGTTACTCTGACAATCGCAATCAGCCCCAGCATTTT TRBJ1-5 . TRBV6-5 .
CASSPTGGFYNEQFF TGTGCCAGCAGCCCGACAGGGGGATTCTACAATGAGCAGTTCTTC TRBJ2-1 TRBD1 TRBV11-2 many
CASSQRSVTGELFF TGTGCCAGCAGTCAGAGATCGGTTACCGGGGAGCTGTTTTTT TRBJ2-2 . TRBV12-3/TRBV12-4 .
CASSLTGPLWGNIQYF TGTGCCAGCAGTTTGACAGGGCCACTTTGGGGTAACATTCAGTACTTC TRBJ2-4 TRBD1 TRBV12-3/TRBV12-4 many
CASSGPGQGRISYEQYF TGTGCCAGCAGTGGGCCGGGACAGGGGCGCATTTCCTACGAGCAGTACTTC TRBJ2-7 TRBD1 TRBV6-2/TRBV6-3 .
CASSLGRDNGLYF TGCGCCAGCAGCCTCGGCCGGGACAACGGGCTATATTTT TRBJ1-3 . TRBV4-3 .
CASSLAAASGGDTQYF TGCGCCAGCAGCTTGGCCGCGGCTAGCGGGGGGGATACGCAGTATTTT TRBJ2-3 TRBD2 TRBV5-1 many
CSVGGAIAGELFF TGCAGCGTTGGTGGGGCTATCGCCGGGGAGCTGTTTTTT TRBJ2-2 . TRBV29-1 .
CASSFSGVLQETQYF TGTGCCAGCAGCTTTAGCGGGGTTCTCCAAGAGACCCAGTACTTC TRBJ2-5 TRBD2 TRBV7-9 many
CASGSVSYEQYF TGCGCCAGCGGTAGTGTCTCCTACGAGCAGTACTTC TRBJ2-7 . TRBV5-1 few
CASSYSRQGVSGYTF TGTGCCAGCAGTTACTCTAGACAGGGCGTCTCTGGCTACACCTTC TRBJ1-2 TRBD1 TRBV6-5 many
CSAKPVSGISDTQYF TGCAGTGCTAAACCGGTTAGCGGGATCTCAGATACGCAGTATTTT TRBJ2-3 TRBD2 TRBV20-1 .
CSASRTSGDEQYF TGCAGTGCTAGCCGGACTAGCGGCGACGAGCAGTACTTC TRBJ2-7 TRBD2 TRBV20-1 .
CASSPDSSEAFF TGTGCCAGCAGTCCCGACAGCTCTGAAGCTTTCTTT TRBJ1-1 . TRBV12-3/TRBV12-4 many
CAWRLAGVWNEQFF TGTGCCTGGCGACTAGCGGGAGTGTGGAATGAGCAGTTCTTC TRBJ2-1 TRBD2 TRBV30 .
CASTDGLGGVGRWF TGTGCCAGCACCGATGGACTCGGGGGGGTGGGTCGGTGGTTC TRBJ2-1 TRBD2 TRBV6-2/TRBV6-3 many
CASSFPALGAPMAQYF TGTGCCAGCAGTTTCCCTGCCCTCGGAGCCCCTATGGCCCAGTACTTC TRBJ2-5 . TRBV6-2/TRBV6-3 .
CATSDPGGSRYNEQFF TGTGCCACCAGTGACCCTGGGGGGAGTAGGTATAATGAGCAGTTCTTC TRBJ2-1 . TRBV24-1 many
CSVEDPGLGTDTQYF TGCAGCGTTGAAGATCCGGGACTAGGCACAGATACGCAGTATTTT TRBJ2-3 TRBD2 TRBV29-1 few
CASSFGSSGNTIYF TGCGCCAGCAGCTTCGGGAGCTCTGGAAACACCATATATTTT TRBJ1-3 . TRBV5-1 many
CASSSGSGVADTQYF TGTGCCAGCAGTTCGGGTAGCGGGGTAGCAGATACGCAGTATTTT TRBJ2-3 TRBD2 TRBV12-3/TRBV12-4 .
CASSFGSGYTF TGTGCCAGCAGCTTTGGGTCTGGCTACACCTTC TRBJ1-2 . TRBV5-6 many
CASSQDLRVPNYEQYF TGCGCCAGCAGCCAAGATCTCAGGGTCCCTAACTACGAGCAGTACTTC TRBJ2-7 . TRBV4-3 .
CSAPGAGFGGADTQYF TGCAGTGCCCCCGGCGCAGGGTTTGGGGGGGCAGATACGCAGTATTTT TRBJ2-3 TRBD2 TRBV20-1 few
CASSDGGVSTDTQYF TGCGCCAGCAGTGACGGCGGGGTGAGCACAGATACGCAGTATTTT TRBJ2-3 . TRBV10-1 many
CASSPGTETGELFF TGTGCCAGCAGTCCGGGGACGGAGACCGGGGAGCTGTTTTTT TRBJ2-2 . TRBV28 .
CASSPSPTGEDTQYF TGCGCCAGCAGCCCTTCCCCCACAGGGGAAGATACGCAGTATTTT TRBJ2-3 TRBD1 TRBV5-1 few
CASTLRWVNEQYF TGTGCCAGCACCTTAAGGTGGGTAAACGAGCAGTACTTC TRBJ2-7 . TRBV2 .
CASSGPDDTEAFF TGTGCCAGCTCGGGCCCGGATGACACTGAAGCTTTCTTT TRBJ1-1 . TRBV4-2 .
CASTDALGYEQYF TGTGCCAGCACCGACGCCTTGGGGTACGAGCAGTACTTC TRBJ2-7 . TRBV28 many
CASSPPSGSNTEAFF TGTGCCAGCTCACCACCGTCAGGCTCAAACACTGAAGCTTTCTTT TRBJ1-1 . TRBV18 .
CASRNGQNNNEQFF TGTGCCAGCAGGAACGGGCAGAATAACAATGAGCAGTTCTTC TRBJ2-1 . TRBV2 few
CAISLGEAGELFF TGTGCCATCAGCTTAGGGGAGGCCGGGGAGCTGTTTTTT TRBJ2-2 . TRBV10-3 .
CASSLEHLQETQYF TGCGCCAGCAGCTTGGAACACCTCCAAGAGACCCAGTACTTC TRBJ2-5 . TRBV5-1 .
CSAQPRLYNEQFF TGCAGTGCTCAACCCCGGTTGTACAATGAGCAGTTCTTC TRBJ2-1 . TRBV20-1 .